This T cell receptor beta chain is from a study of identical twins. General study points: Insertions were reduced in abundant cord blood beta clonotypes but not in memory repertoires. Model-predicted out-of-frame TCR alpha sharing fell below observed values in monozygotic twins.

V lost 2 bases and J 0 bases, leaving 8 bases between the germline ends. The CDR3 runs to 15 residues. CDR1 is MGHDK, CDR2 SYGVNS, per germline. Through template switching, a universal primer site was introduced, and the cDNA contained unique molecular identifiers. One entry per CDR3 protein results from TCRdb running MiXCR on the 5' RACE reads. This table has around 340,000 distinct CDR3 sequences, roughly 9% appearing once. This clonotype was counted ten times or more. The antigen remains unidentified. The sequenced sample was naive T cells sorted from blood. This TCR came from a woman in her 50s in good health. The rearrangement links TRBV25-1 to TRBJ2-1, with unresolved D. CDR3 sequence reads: CASSEVMGSYNEQFF. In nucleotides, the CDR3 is TGTGCCAGCAGTGAAGTGATGGGCTCCTACAATGAGCAGTTCTTC.